These T cell receptor beta chains were read from a single sample in a study of CD8 T cells in ankylosing spondylitis. TCRdb passed the 5' RACE reads through MiXCR, listing each CDR3 protein once. The table has more than 250,000 distinct CDR3 sequences, 11% seen once. The sample consisted of blood, either unsorted or a sorted T cell fraction (not recorded which). The receptors shown here come from a female donor with ankylosing spondylitis or in good health (not recorded which). Both conserved end residues are part of each CDR3. D genes are given only for firm matches. Some rows have no size entry. The others give once, few or many, or a class for an expanded clone.

v_gene	abundance	d_gene	j_gene	CDR3aa	CDR3nt
TRBV12-3/TRBV12-4	few	TRBD1	TRBJ1-4	CASSTDRGPNEKLFF	TGTGCCAGCAGCACCGACAGGGGCCCTAATGAAAAACTGTTTTTT
TRBV10-3	.	.	TRBJ2-5	CAISGGPGAMVETQYF	TGTGCCATCAGTGGAGGACCAGGGGCTATGGTAGAGACCCAGTACTTC
TRBV27	.	.	TRBJ1-5	CASSLAFTGFNQPQHF	TGTGCCAGCAGTTTGGCCTTCACAGGGTTCAATCAGCCCCAGCATTTT
TRBV7-8	few	.	TRBJ1-4	CASSLAGASTNEKLFF	TGTGCCAGCAGCTTAGCTGGGGCCTCAACTAATGAAAAACTGTTTTTT
TRBV7-2	many	.	TRBJ2-1	CASSLGGIEQFF	TGTGCCAGCAGCCTAGGCGGCATTGAGCAGTTCTTC
TRBV5-5	many	.	TRBJ2-1	CASSWGNVGSYNEQFF	TGTGCCAGCAGCTGGGGCAATGTGGGCTCCTACAATGAGCAGTTCTTC
TRBV3-1	few	TRBD1	TRBJ2-7	CASSQERTGGYYEQYF	TGTGCCAGCAGCCAAGAGAGGACAGGGGGCTACTACGAGCAGTACTTC
TRBV29-1	many	.	TRBJ1-4	CSVDQGTTNEKLFF	TGCAGCGTAGATCAGGGGACGACTAATGAAAAACTGTTTTTT
TRBV5-1	few	TRBD2	TRBJ2-4	CASSTGTSGRLGIQYF	TGCGCCAGCAGCACCGGGACTAGCGGGAGGTTGGGCATTCAGTACTTC
TRBV5-1	many	TRBD1	TRBJ2-2	CASSTRQGTGELFF	TGCGCCAGCAGCACCCGACAGGGCACCGGGGAGCTGTTTTTT
TRBV5-1	many	.	TRBJ1-4	CASSPGGRGDEKLFF	TGCGCCAGCAGCCCGGGGGGCAGGGGAGATGAAAAACTGTTTTTT
TRBV5-1	many	.	TRBJ2-3	CASSSTPSDTQYF	TGCGCCAGCAGCTCAACCCCCTCGGATACGCAGTATTTT
TRBV4-2	many	TRBD2	TRBJ2-2	CASSGTSVSGELFF	TGTGCCAGCAGCGGGACTAGCGTTTCCGGGGAGCTGTTTTTT
TRBV12-3/TRBV12-4	many	TRBD2	TRBJ2-3	CASTFGTSGTDTQYF	TGTGCCAGCACCTTTGGGACTAGCGGCACAGATACGCAGTATTTT
TRBV12-3/TRBV12-4	few	.	TRBJ2-4	CASTLGTAKNIQYF	TGTGCCAGCACTCTGGGGACGGCCAAAAACATTCAGTACTTC
TRBV20-1	many	TRBD1	TRBJ1-6	CSAHRETGKNPLHF	TGCAGTGCCCACCGAGAGACAGGGAAGAACCCCCTCCACTTT
TRBV6-1	.	.	TRBJ2-7	CASSPPHSRVYEQYF	TGTGCCAGCAGCCCACCCCATTCCAGGGTCTACGAGCAGTACTTC
TRBV20-1	many	.	TRBJ1-1	CSAREPNRTPKAFF	TGCAGTGCTAGAGAGCCGAACCGGACTCCTAAAGCTTTCTTT
TRBV29-1	many	.	TRBJ2-3	CSVGGRGTDTQYF	TGCAGCGTTGGAGGCAGGGGAACAGATACGCAGTATTTT
TRBV20-1	many	.	TRBJ2-1	CSADAGEYVEQFF	TGCAGTGCTGATGCGGGTGAATATGTTGAGCAGTTCTTC
TRBV7-2	few	.	TRBJ2-3	CASSLEDTGYTDTQYF	TGTGCCAGCAGCTTAGAGGACACAGGATACACAGATACGCAGTATTTT
TRBV6-1	.	TRBD1	TRBJ2-7	CASSQRQGRYEQYF	TGTGCCAGCAGCCAACGACAGGGGCGGTACGAGCAGTACTTC
TRBV7-9	.	TRBD1	TRBJ2-7	CASSLGTGGQTYEQYF	TGTGCCAGCAGCTTAGGTACAGGGGGACAAACCTACGAGCAGTACTTC
TRBV10-2	many	TRBD1	TRBJ2-5	CASRQGQGALQETQYF	TGCGCCAGCAGACAAGGACAGGGGGCTTTACAAGAGACCCAGTACTTC
TRBV5-1	many	TRBD1	TRBJ1-1	CASSRQRQGTFGTEAFF	TGCGCCAGCAGCCGACAGCGACAGGGAACGTTTGGAACTGAAGCTTTCTTT
TRBV7-9	many	.	TRBJ2-7	CASSPGRYGSEQYF	TGTGCCAGCAGCCCCGGCCGGTATGGGTCCGAGCAGTACTTC
TRBV4-1	few	TRBD1	TRBJ1-2	CASSQDLGRGYYGYTF	TGCGCCAGCAGCCAAGATCTGGGCAGGGGGTACTATGGCTACACCTTC
TRBV10-3	many	.	TRBJ2-5	CAISPRTQETQYF	TGTGCCATCAGTCCTCGAACCCAAGAGACCCAGTACTTC
TRBV20-1	many	.	TRBJ2-5	CSASFGFQETQYF	TGCAGTGCTAGTTTCGGATTCCAAGAGACCCAGTACTTC
TRBV7-2	.	.	TRBJ1-1	CASSLSGTQNTEAFF	TGTGCCAGCAGCTTATCCGGGACACAGAACACTGAAGCTTTCTTT
TRBV7-9	few	.	TRBJ2-3	CASSYEGLPTDTQYF	TGTGCCAGCAGCTATGAAGGACTGCCCACAGATACGCAGTATTTT
TRBV12-3/TRBV12-4	many	.	TRBJ1-1	CASSFDSMNTEAFF	TGTGCCAGCAGTTTCGACAGCATGAACACTGAAGCTTTCTTT
TRBV7-2	many	.	TRBJ2-1	CASSQTVGEQFF	TGTGCCAGCAGTCAGACCGTGGGTGAGCAGTTCTTC
TRBV5-1	many	TRBD1	TRBJ1-1	CASSQRTGNTEAFF	TGCGCCAGCAGCCAAAGGACAGGGAACACTGAAGCTTTCTTT
TRBV5-1	.	TRBD1	TRBJ2-1	CASSFQGGTGNEQFF	TGCGCCAGCAGCTTCCAGGGCGGGACAGGGAATGAGCAGTTCTTC
TRBV5-1	many	TRBD1	TRBJ2-1	CASSLRTGGISEQFF	TGCGCCAGCAGCCTTCGGACAGGGGGAATAAGTGAGCAGTTCTTC
TRBV18	many	.	TRBJ2-3	CASSPNDLDSRRDTQYF	TGTGCCAGCTCACCGAACGATTTGGACAGTAGGAGGGATACGCAGTATTTT
TRBV7-8	many	.	TRBJ1-2	CASSLIWEANYGYTF	TGTGCCAGCAGCTTAATTTGGGAAGCTAACTATGGCTACACCTTC
TRBV7-2	few	.	TRBJ2-3	CASRGIGGTDTQYF	TGTGCCAGCCGTGGGATCGGGGGCACAGATACGCAGTATTTT
TRBV9	many	.	TRBJ1-3	CASSVVSGASGNTIYF	TGTGCCAGCAGCGTAGTTTCGGGCGCCTCTGGAAACACCATATATTTT
TRBV7-7	few	.	TRBJ2-2	CASSLEGVGGTGELFF	TGTGCTAGCAGCTTAGAAGGAGTCGGTGGGACCGGGGAGCTGTTTTTT
TRBV5-1	few	TRBD1	TRBJ2-7	CASSLTPTGVNEQYF	TGCGCCAGCAGCCTTACGCCGACAGGGGTTAACGAGCAGTACTTC
TRBV20-1	.	.	TRBJ2-4	CCARDPTVAKNIQYF	TGCTGTGCTAGAGACCCGACAGTAGCCAAAAACATTCAGTACTTC
TRBV3-1	many	TRBD2	TRBJ2-1	CASSLAGTRKFF	TGTGCCAGCAGCCTAGCCGGGACTAGAAAGTTCTTC
TRBV9	many	TRBD2	TRBJ2-1	CASSVAWGSGASSYNEQFF	TGTGCCAGCAGCGTAGCTTGGGGTAGCGGGGCCAGCTCCTACAATGAGCAGTTCTTC
TRBV3-1	.	.	TRBJ2-6	CATTQREIGANVLTF	TGTGCCACCACCCAAAGAGAGATTGGGGCCAACGTCCTGACTTTC